This T cell receptor (beta chain) was identified in a study of blood T cell repertoires in COVID-19. For the study at large: The samples span acute and convalescent COVID-19 from the United States, Italy and Spain.

Enrolled during active infection, Seattle patients were then followed longitudinally. In the original workflow: The authors estimated nucleated cell counts from reference gene primer amplification. Libraries were prepared by immunoSEQ multiplex PCR; TCRdb keeps only in-frame clonotypes and omits some of them. The V and J calls and clone size are taken from that table; D and trimming were inferred from the DNA. The sample comprises approximately 250,000 clones, 75% to 90% of which are singletons, and about an eighth rests with the top ten. V trimming: 1 base; J trimming: 3 bases; junction bases outside the gene matches: 3. This CDR3 region has 17 residues. Germline CDR1 reads SGHVS; CDR2 reads FQNEAQ.

This receptor was identified in a woman aged 70-85 years with COVID-19, enrolled during active disease. The specimen sequenced was peripheral blood. V usage is TRBV7-8 and J usage is TRBJ2-7, with 16 nucleotides matching TRBD2. The CDR3 bases are TGTGCCAGCAGCTTAGTTGGGACTAGCGGGGGGGTCTACGAGCAGTACTTC. Translated: CASSLVGTSGGVYEQYF.